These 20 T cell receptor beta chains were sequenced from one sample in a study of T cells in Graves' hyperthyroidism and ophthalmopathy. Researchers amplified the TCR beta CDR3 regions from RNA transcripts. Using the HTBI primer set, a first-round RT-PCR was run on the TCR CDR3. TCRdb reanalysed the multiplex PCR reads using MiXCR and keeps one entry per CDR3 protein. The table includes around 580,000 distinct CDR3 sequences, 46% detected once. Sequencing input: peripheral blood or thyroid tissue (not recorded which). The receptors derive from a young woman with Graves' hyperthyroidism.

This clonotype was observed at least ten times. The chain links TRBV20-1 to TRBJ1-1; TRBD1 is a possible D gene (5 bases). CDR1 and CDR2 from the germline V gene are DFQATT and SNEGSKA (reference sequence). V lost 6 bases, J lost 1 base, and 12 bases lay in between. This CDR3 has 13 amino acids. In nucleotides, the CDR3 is TGCAGTGCCCCCGATGGGGGGAACACTGAAGCTTTCTTT. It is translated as CSAPDGGNTEAFF.

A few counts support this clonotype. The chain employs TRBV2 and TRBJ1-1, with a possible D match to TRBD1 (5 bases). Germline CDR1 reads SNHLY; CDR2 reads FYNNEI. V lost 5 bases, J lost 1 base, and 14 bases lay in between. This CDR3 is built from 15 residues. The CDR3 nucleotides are TGTGCCAGCAGTCCCTCAGGGAGGGGGAACACTGAAGCTTTCTTT. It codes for CASSPSGRGNTEAFF.

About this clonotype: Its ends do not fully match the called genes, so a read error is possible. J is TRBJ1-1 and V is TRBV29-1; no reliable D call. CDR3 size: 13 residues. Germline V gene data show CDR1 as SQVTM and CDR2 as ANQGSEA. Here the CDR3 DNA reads TGCAGCGTCGAAGATCTAGTGAACACTGGAGCTTTCTTT. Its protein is CSVEDLVNTGAFF.

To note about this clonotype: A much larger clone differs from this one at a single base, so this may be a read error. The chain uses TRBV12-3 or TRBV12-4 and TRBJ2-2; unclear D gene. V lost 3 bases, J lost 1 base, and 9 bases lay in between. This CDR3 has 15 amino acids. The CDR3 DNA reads TGTGCCAGCAGTTTCCTATCGGGGAACACCGGGGAGCTGTTTTTT. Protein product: CASSFLSGNTGELFF.

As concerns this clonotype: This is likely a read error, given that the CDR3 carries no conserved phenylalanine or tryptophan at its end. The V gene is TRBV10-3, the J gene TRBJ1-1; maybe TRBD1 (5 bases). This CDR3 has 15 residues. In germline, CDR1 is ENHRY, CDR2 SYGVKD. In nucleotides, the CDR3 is TGTGCCACCAGTGTGGGCGGACGAGGGGACACTGAAGCTTTCTCT. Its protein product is CATSVGGRGDTEAFS.

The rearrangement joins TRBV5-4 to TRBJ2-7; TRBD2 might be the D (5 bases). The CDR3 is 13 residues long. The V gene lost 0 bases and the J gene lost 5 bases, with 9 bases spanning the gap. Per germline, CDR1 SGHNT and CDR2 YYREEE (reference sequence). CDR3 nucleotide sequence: TGTGCCAGCAGCTTGGGGAGGATAAACGAGCAGTACTTC. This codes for CASSLGRINEQYF.

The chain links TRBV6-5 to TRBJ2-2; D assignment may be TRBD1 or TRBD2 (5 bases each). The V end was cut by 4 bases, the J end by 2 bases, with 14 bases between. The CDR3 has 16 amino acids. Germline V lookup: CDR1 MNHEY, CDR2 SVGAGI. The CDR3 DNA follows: TGTGCCAGCAGTTTTATACGGGGCAGCAACACCGGGGAGCTGTTTTTT. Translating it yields CASSFIRGSNTGELFF.

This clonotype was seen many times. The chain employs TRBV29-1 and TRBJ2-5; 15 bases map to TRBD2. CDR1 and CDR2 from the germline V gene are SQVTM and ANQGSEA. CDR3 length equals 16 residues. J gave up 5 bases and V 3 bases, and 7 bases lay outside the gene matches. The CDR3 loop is CSVDRTSGRAYETQYF. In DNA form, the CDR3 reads TGCAGCGTTGATCGGACTAGCGGGAGGGCCTATGAGACCCAGTACTTC.

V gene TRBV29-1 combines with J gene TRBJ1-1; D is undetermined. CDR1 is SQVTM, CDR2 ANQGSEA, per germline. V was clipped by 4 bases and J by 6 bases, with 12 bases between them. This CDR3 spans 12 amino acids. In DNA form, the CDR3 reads TGCAGCGTTGCAGAGCGGGCCTCTGAAGCTTTCTTT. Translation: CSVAERASEAFF.

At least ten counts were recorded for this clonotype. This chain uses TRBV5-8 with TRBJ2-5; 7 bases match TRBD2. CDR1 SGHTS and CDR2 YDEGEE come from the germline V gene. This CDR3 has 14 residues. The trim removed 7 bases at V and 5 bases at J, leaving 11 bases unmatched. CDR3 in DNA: TGTGCCAGCCGATCTGGCGGGAGAATGGAGACCCAGTACTTC. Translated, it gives CASRSGGRMETQYF. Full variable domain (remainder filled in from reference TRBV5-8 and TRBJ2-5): EAGVTQSPTHLIKTRGQQATLRCSPISGHTSVYWYQQALGLGLQFLLWYDEGEERNRGNFPPRFSGRQFPNYSSELNVNALELEDSALYLCASRSGGRMETQYFGPGTRLLVL.

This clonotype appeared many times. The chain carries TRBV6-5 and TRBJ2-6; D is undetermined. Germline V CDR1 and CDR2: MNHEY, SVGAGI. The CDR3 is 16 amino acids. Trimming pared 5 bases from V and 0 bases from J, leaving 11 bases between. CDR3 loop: CASSRSSPSGANVLTF. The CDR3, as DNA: TGTGCCAGCAGTCGCTCCAGCCCCTCTGGGGCCAACGTCCTGACTTTC.

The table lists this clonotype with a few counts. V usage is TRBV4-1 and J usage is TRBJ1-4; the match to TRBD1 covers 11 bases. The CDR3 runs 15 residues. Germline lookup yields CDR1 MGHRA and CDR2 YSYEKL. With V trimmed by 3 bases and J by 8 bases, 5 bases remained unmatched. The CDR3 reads CASSHPGTGGEKLFF. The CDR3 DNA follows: TGCGCCAGCAGCCACCCCGGGACAGGGGGAGAAAAACTGTTTTTT.

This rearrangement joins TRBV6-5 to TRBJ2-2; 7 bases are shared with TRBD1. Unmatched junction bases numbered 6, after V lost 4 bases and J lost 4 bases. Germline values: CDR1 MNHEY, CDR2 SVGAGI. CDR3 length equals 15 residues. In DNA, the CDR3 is TGTGCCAGCAGTTCTCGACAGGGCGGCACCGGGGAGCTGTTTTTT. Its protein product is CASSSRQGGTGELFF.

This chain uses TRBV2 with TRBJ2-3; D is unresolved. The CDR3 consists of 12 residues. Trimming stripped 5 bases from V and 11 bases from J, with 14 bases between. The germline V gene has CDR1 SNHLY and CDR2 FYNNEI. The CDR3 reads CASSSGEDEQYF. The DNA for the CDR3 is TGTGCCAGCAGTTCAGGTGAGGATGAGCAGTATTTT.

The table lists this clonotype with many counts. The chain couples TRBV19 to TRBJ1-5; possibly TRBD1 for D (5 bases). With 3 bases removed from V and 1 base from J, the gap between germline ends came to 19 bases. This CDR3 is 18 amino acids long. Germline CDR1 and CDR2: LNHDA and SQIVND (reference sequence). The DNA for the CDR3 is TGTGCCAGTAGTATGTGGGTCCAGGGAAGGGGCAGCAATCAGCCCCAGCATTTT. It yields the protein CASSMWVQGRGSNQPQHF.

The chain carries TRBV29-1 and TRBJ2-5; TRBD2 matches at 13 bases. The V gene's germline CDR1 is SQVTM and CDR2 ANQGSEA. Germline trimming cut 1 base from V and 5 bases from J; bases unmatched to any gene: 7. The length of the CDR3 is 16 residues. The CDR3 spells CSVEVGGTSGTETQYF. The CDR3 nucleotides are TGCAGCGTTGAAGTAGGGGGGACTAGCGGGACTGAGACCCAGTACTTC.

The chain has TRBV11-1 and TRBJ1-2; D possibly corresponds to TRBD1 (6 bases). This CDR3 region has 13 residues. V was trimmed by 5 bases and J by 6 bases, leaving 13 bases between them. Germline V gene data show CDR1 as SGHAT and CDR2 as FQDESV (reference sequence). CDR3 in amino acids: CASSLGQQDGYTF. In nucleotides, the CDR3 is TGTGCCAGCAGCCTAGGACAGCAAGATGGCTACACCTTC.

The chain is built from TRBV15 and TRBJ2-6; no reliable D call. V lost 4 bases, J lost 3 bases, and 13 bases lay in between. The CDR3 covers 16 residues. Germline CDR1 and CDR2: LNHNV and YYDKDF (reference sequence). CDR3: CATSTVGGYGANVLTF. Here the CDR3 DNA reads TGTGCCACCAGCACAGTAGGTGGCTATGGGGCCAACGTCCTGACTTTC.

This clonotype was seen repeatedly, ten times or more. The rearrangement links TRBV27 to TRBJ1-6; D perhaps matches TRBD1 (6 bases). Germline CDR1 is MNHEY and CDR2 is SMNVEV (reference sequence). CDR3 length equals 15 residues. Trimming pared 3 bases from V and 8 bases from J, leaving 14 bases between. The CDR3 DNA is TGTGCCAGCAGTTTGACCAGGGGAGTTGATTCACCCCTCCACTTT. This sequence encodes CASSLTRGVDSPLHF.

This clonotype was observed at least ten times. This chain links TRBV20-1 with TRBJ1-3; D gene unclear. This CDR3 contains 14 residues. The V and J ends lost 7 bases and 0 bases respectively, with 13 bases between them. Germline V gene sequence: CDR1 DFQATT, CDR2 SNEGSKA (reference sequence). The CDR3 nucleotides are TGCAGTGGGACCAAGGATTCCTCTGGAAACACCATATATTTT. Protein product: CSGTKDSSGNTIYF.